The following is a TCR beta chain sequence with its context. This entry is derived from a study of blood T cell repertoires in COVID-19. For the study at large: Sites across the United States, Italy and Spain contributed samples from acute and convalescent COVID-19.

Original methodology: Reference gene primers were amplified, and this amplification served to estimate nucleated cell counts. Here immunoSEQ multiplex PCR was the method, and the copy in TCRdb shows in-frame clones only, minus some. V, J and clone size are those of that table, while D and trimming were read from the DNA. The data show around 110,000 clones, roughly 90% seen once. The TCR comes from a man aged 35-49 years with active or convalescent COVID-19. The sequencing input was peripheral blood.

For the CDR3, the DNA is TGTGCCTGGAGAGACACCGGGACTTCCTCAGATACGCAGTATTTT. Its translation is CAWRDTGTSSDTQYF. The chain carries TRBV30 and TRBJ2-3, with D possibly being TRBD2 (6 bases). Germline assignment: CDR1 GTSNPN and CDR2 SVGIG (reference sequence). The V end was cut by 3 bases, the J end by 4 bases, with 17 bases between. The length of the CDR3 is 15 residues. Looking up the rest from reference TRBV30 and TRBJ2-3 gives the full variable domain: SQTIHQWPATLVQPVGSPLSLECTVEGTSNPNLYWYRQAAGRGLQLLFYSVGIGQISSEVPQNLSASRPQDRQFILSSKKLLLSDSGFYLCAWRDTGTSSDTQYFGPGTRLTVL.